This paragraph reports one T cell receptor (beta chain). The antigen is unknown. Different DNA sequences within this sample yield the same CDR3. This entry belongs to a study of T cells in localized non-small cell lung cancer. Study-wide findings and caveats: Exceeding tumor, uninvolved adjacent lung had the highest T cell clonality. Because researchers sequenced only one region of the tumor, heterogeneity is still possible. Researchers found a median approximately 55 of the top 100 tumor clones in adjacent lung.

The assay was immunoSEQ multiplex PCR, and TCRdb's table has in-frame clones only and misses some. The sample records about 78,000 clones, approximately 85% being singletons. The germline V gene has CDR1 SQVTM and CDR2 ANQGSEA. The germline V and J ends were trimmed by 2 bases and 4 bases, with 2 bases remaining between them. The CDR3 consists of 10 residues. The sample consisted of peripheral blood, taken before any cancer treatment. This clonotype was sampled from a man aged 35-69 years with stage I lung adenocarcinoma. V gene TRBV29-1 combines with J gene TRBJ2-5; unclear D gene. The CDR3 protein is CSVERETQYF. The DNA of the CDR3 is TGCAGCGTTGAACGAGAGACCCAGTACTTC.